Detailed here is one TCR beta chain. Its antigen remains unidentified. Once extracted for a subset, genomic DNA was divided evenly among several immunoSEQ plates. The repertoire was sequenced with immunoSEQ multiplex PCR; TCRdb's copy has only in-frame clones and lacks some. The sample shows around 2.1 million clones, under 95% of them seen only once. Terminally differentiated effector memory CD45RA+ cells were excluded by CCR7 positive selection of CD45RO-negative cells. Adult Caucasians living in Nashville, Tennessee made up all of the donors. This sample stems from a study of shared clonotypes between healthy human individuals. Study-wide points: Sorted-subset sequencing was shown by rarefaction to be incomplete despite large depth.

The CDR3 covers 16 residues. The germline gives CDR1 SNHLY, CDR2 FYNNEI. The J segment lost 2 bases and the V segment lost 9 bases, leaving 14 bases of the junction unmatched. V gene TRBV2 combines with J gene TRBJ2-3, with 7 bases that match TRBD2. The receptor was derived from a man in his late teens or twenties in good health. Some clones in this sample may be carry-over from other donors' samples. Input material: naive CD8+ T cells from PBMCs. In DNA, the CDR3 is TGTGCCAGTACCTCGGGAGGCCACGATCCCACAGATACGCAGTATTTT. The encoded protein is CASTSGGHDPTDTQYF.